One sample yielded the 17 T cell receptor beta chains listed below, sequenced in a study of shared clonotypes between healthy human individuals (TCRdb year 2020). Receptors were amplified or captured by the immunoSEQ multiplex PCR assay. Drawn from immuneACCESS, this table holds only the in-frame rearrangements with V and J called that TCRdb kept. Clones are partly lost; checked studies trace under half to an unresolved V gene and leave the rest unexplained. The sample table shows roughly 700,000 clones, and around 74% are seen once. The ten largest clones represent under 2% of the sample. The sample taken for sequencing was memory CD4+ T cells sorted from blood. The cell subset or site tag for this specimen amounts to: CD45RA-negative fraction. These receptors originate from a woman in her twenties or thirties in good health.

This clone has more than one count but fewer than ten. The CDR3 DNA reads as TGTGCCAGCAGCTTAGAATTTAGGGGACTAGCGGGACCCACCGGGGAGCTGTTTTTT. This encodes CASSLEFRGLAGPTGELFF. This chain connects TRBV7-8 to TRBJ2-2; TRBD2 matches at 13 bases. The CDR3 totals 19 residues. Germline lookup yields CDR1 SGHVS and CDR2 FQNEAQ. Trimming at V came to 1 base and at J to 4 bases, leaving 9 bases not matched to a gene.

The chain is built from TRBV18 and TRBJ1-1, with a weak D call TRBD1 (5 bases). Germline V lookup: CDR1 KGHSH, CDR2 LQKENI. The CDR3 is 16 amino acids. Trimming removed 6 bases at V and 0 bases at J, with 17 bases between. CDR3 loop: CASSPPGRRMNTEAFF. The CDR3 DNA follows: TGTGCCAGCTCGCCCCCGGGACGCCGCATGAACACTGAAGCTTTCTTT. Drawing the rest from reference TRBV18 and TRBJ1-1, the complete variable domain is NAGVMQNPRHLVRRRGQEARLRCSPMKGHSHVYWYRQLPEEGLKFMVYLQKENIIDESGMPKERFSAEFPKEGPSILRIQQVVRGDSAAYFCASSPPGRRMNTEAFFGQGTRLTVV.

To note about this clone: This clone may be a read error of a much larger clone one base away. This chain connects TRBV11-1 to TRBJ2-5, with D unclear. Germline-derived CDR1 and CDR2 are SGHAT and FQDESV (reference sequence). CDR3 length equals 10 residues. V lost 6 bases and J 4 bases, leaving 3 bases between the germline ends. CDR3: CASSAETQYF. CDR3 nucleotides: TGTGCCAGCAGTGCAGAGACCCAGTACTTC.

This chain joins TRBV7-9 and TRBJ2-2; 10 bases agree with TRBD2. From germline, CDR1 is SEHNR and CDR2 FQNEAQ (reference sequence). The CDR3 covers 16 residues. J gave up 1 base and V 6 bases, and 5 bases lay outside the gene matches. CDR3 loop: CASSPRTSGNTGELFF. The DNA for the CDR3 is TGTGCCAGCAGTCCTCGGACTAGCGGGAACACCGGGGAGCTGTTTTTT.

The chain recombines TRBV29-1 with TRBJ2-7, with 10 bases that match TRBD1. The germline V gene encodes CDR1 SQVTM and CDR2 ANQGSEA. The V and J ends lost 5 bases and 5 bases, in that order; junction bases with no gene match: 6. The CDR3 has 13 amino acids. CDR3 in DNA: TGCAGCGTTCCGGGACAGGGGCTTCACGAGCAGTACTTC. Translating gives CSVPGQGLHEQYF.

V usage is TRBV5-8 and J usage is TRBJ1-3; D unresolved. The CDR3 spans 15 residues. The V and J ends lost 1 base and 0 bases respectively, with 8 bases between them. CDR1 and CDR2 (germline): SGHTS, YDEGEE. This CDR3 is CASSLPGISGNTIYF. Here the CDR3 DNA reads TGTGCCAGCAGCTTGCCCGGGATCTCTGGAAACACCATATATTTT.

The chain joins TRBV5-1 to TRBJ2-1, with unresolved D. The CDR3 loop spans 14 amino acids. Deletions cut 4 bases from V and 0 bases from J, with 8 bases between. Germline V lookup: CDR1 SGHRS, CDR2 YFSETQ. CDR3 protein: CASSPEVSYNEQFF. The CDR3 nucleotides read TGCGCCAGCAGCCCGGAAGTCTCCTACAATGAGCAGTTCTTC.

This rearrangement joins TRBV2 to TRBJ2-1; TRBD1 agrees at 8 bases. Germline CDR1 is SNHLY and CDR2 is FYNNEI. This CDR3 spans 15 amino acids. V shed 5 bases, J shed 6 bases, and the junction held 9 bases outside the gene matches. The chain's CDR3 is CASSRQGTMSNEQFF. The CDR3 DNA reads as TGTGCCAGCAGTCGACAGGGGACAATGTCCAATGAGCAGTTCTTC.

This chain connects TRBV5-6 to TRBJ2-5; TRBD1 matches at 9 bases. This CDR3 has 14 amino acids. V lost 7 bases, J lost 5 bases, and 9 bases stayed unmatched. CDR1 SGHDT and CDR2 YYEEEE come from the germline V gene. CDR3 in amino acids: CASLDRGGYETQYF. DNA of the CDR3: TGTGCCAGCTTGGACAGGGGAGGTTACGAGACCCAGTACTTC.

This clone was seen a handful of times. This chain joins TRBV4-1 and TRBJ1-2, with D perhaps TRBD1 (5 bases). This CDR3 is 15 amino acids long. Germline V gene lookup returns CDR1 MGHRA and CDR2 YSYEKL. V gave up 6 bases and J gave up 5 bases, with 19 bases separating them. CDR3 bases: TGCGCCAGCAGTGCTACCTGGCAGGGAGCTTATGGCTACACCTTC. This sequence encodes CASSATWQGAYGYTF.

The V gene is TRBV28, the J gene TRBJ2-1; TRBD1 aligns across 9 bases. The CDR3 contains 16 residues. V dropped 5 bases and J dropped 2; count of bases not matched to a gene: 7. From germline, CDR1 is MDHEN and CDR2 SYDVKM. The CDR3 sequence is CASSRIGTGTYNEQFF. CDR3 in DNA: TGTGCCAGCAGTCGTATCGGGACAGGGACCTACAATGAGCAGTTCTTC.

Only one count was recorded for this clone. This chain links TRBV7-9 with TRBJ1-2, with a weak D call TRBD1 (5 bases). V lost 4 bases and J 1 base, leaving 16 bases between the germline ends. From germline, CDR1 is SEHNR and CDR2 FQNEAQ (reference sequence). This CDR3 comprises 16 residues. In nucleotides, the CDR3 is TGTGCCAGCAGCTCCCCCCGCCGGGGCGGTAACTATGGCTACACCTTC. Encoded protein: CASSSPRRGGNYGYTF.

The chain carries TRBV5-6 and TRBJ1-3; D call uncertain. The CDR3 consists of 14 residues. Germline V CDR1 and CDR2: SGHDT, YYEEEE. V was pared by 1 base and J by 2 bases, with 7 bases between. The CDR3 protein is CASSLSGPGNTIYF. The CDR3 bases are TGTGCCAGCAGCTTGTCGGGCCCTGGAAACACCATATATTTT.

The J gene is TRBJ2-2, the V gene TRBV7-8; 8 positions agree with TRBD2. J lost 7 bases, V lost 5 bases, and 12 bases had no gene match. Germline CDR1 SGHVS, CDR2 FQNEAQ. The CDR3 sequence is 16 residues long. The CDR3 is CASSPHGRASGGELFF. The DNA for the CDR3 is TGTGCCAGCAGCCCCCACGGGAGGGCAAGTGGCGGGGAGCTGTTTTTT.

V gene TRBV4-2 combines with J gene TRBJ2-2, with D perhaps being TRBD1 or TRBD2 (5 bases each). The V gene's germline CDR1 is LGHNA and CDR2 YNFKEQ. This CDR3 contains 16 residues. Trimming left V 3 bases short and J 8 bases short, with 19 bases between. CDR3 coding DNA: TGTGCCAGCAGCCAGACCCCGGGGCTAGCTCGTGGGGAGCTGTTTTTT. Amino acid sequence: CASSQTPGLARGELFF.

As concerns this clone: Different DNA sequences within this sample yield the same CDR3. This chain uses TRBV28 with TRBJ1-3; no clear D gene. Trimming removed 4 bases at V and 4 bases at J, with 5 bases between. The CDR3 runs to 12 residues. Germline CDR1 is MDHEN and CDR2 is SYDVKM. The chain's CDR3 is CASSSDGNTIYF. As DNA, the CDR3 is TGTGCCAGCAGTTCCGACGGAAACACCATATATTTT.

The rearrangement uses TRBV4-1 and TRBJ2-1; TRBD2 matches at 9 bases. V lost 1 base and J lost 7; bases outside the gene matches: 8. CDR1 MGHRA and CDR2 YSYEKL come from the germline V gene. The CDR3 is 16 amino acids. DNA for the CDR3: TGCGCCAGCAGCCAAGCTGGCGGGAGGGTTCAGAATGAGCAGTTCTTC. Translated: CASSQAGGRVQNEQFF.